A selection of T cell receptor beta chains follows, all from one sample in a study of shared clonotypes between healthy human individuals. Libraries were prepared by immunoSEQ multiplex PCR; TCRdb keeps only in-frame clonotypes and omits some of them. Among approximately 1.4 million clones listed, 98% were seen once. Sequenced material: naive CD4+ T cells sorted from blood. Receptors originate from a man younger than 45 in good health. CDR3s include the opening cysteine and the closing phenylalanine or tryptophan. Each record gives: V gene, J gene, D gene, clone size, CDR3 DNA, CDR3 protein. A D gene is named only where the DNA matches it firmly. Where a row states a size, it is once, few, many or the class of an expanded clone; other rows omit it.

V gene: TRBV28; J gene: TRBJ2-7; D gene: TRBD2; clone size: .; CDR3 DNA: TGTGCCAGCAGTATCTCCGGGACTAGTAGCTACGAGCAGTACTTC; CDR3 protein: CASSISGTSSYEQYF
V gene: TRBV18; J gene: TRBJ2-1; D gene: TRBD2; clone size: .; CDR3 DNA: TGTGCCAGCTTGGGACTAGCGGGAGACAATGAGCAGTTCTTC; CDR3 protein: CASLGLAGDNEQFF
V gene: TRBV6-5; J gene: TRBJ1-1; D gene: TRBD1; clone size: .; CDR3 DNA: TGTGCCAGCAGTTACTCTGACAGGGTAGAAGCTTTCTTT; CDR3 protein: CASSYSDRVEAFF
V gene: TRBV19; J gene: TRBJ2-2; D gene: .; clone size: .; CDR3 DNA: TGTGCCAGTAGTATAACGGGGGTCGCGACCAGGGTCCTGTACACCGGGGAGCTGTTTTTT; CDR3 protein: CASSITGVATRVLYTGELFF
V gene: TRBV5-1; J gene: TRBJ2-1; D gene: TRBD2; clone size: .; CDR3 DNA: TGCGCCAGCAGCTTCGGACTAGCCAACAATGAGCAGTTCTTC; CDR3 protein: CASSFGLANNEQFF
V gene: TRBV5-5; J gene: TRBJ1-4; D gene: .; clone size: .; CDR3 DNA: TGTGCCAGCAGCTTTAGACTAGGGGCTGAAAAACTGTTTTTT; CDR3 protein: CASSFRLGAEKLFF
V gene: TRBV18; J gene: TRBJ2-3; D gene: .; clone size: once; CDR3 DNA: TGTGCCAGCTCACCACATTCCACAGATACGCAGTATTTT; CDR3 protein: CASSPHSTDTQYF
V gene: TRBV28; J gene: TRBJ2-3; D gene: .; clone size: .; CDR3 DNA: TGTGCCAGCAGTTTATCGGCCATGTCTCCCACAGATACGCAGTATTTT; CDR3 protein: CASSLSAMSPTDTQYF
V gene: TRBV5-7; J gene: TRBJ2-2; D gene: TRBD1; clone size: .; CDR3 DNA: TGTGCCAGCAGCTTGTTGATAGGGGCAGGGGGCACGAACACCGGGGAGCTGTTTTTT; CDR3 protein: CASSLLIGAGGTNTGELFF
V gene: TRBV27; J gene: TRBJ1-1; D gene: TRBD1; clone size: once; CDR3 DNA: TGTGCCAGCAGTATAAGGGGGCGGGTGGACACTGAAGCTTTCTTT; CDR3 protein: CASSIRGRVDTEAFF
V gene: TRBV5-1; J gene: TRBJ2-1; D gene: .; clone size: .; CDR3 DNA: TGCGCCAGCAGCTCGGATGGATACAATGAGCAGTTCTTC; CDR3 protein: CASSSDGYNEQFF
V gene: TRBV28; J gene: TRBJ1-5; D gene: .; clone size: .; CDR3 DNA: TGTGCCAGCACCTGGCAATTAAATCAGCCCCAGCATTTT; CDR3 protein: CASTWQLNQPQHF
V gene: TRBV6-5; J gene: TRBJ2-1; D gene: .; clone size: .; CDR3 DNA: TGTGCCAGCAGTTCCCTCGGGGTCGGGGTCAATGAGCAGTTCTTC; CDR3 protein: CASSSLGVGVNEQFF
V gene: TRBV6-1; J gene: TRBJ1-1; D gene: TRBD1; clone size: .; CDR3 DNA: TGTGCCAGCAGGCAAGACAGGGTCCTAACTGAAGCTTTCTTT; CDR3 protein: CASRQDRVLTEAFF
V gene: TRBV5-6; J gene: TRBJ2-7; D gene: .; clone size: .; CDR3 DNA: TGTGCCAGCAGCAGACTACGGGACTACGAGCAGTACTTC; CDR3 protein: CASSRLRDYEQYF
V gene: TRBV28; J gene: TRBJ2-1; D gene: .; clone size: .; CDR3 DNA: TGTGCCAGCAGTTCCCCCAGGTACAGCAGCTTTAGCTCCTACAATGAGCAGTTCTTC; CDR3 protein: CASSSPRYSSFSSYNEQFF
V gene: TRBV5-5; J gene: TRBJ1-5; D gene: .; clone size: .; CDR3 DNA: TGTGCCAGCAGCTTGGTCCCCGCAGGTACTAATCAGCCCCAGCATTTT; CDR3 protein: CASSLVPAGTNQPQHF
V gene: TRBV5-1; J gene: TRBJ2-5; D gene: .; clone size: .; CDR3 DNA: TGCGCCAGCAGCTTGGCCTCGGCGGACCAAGAGACCCAGTACTTC; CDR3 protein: CASSLASADQETQYF
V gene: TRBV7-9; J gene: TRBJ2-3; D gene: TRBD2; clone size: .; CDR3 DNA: TGTGCCAGCAGCATAGCGGGAGCGGGCGATACGCAGTATTTT; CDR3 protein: CASSIAGAGDTQYF
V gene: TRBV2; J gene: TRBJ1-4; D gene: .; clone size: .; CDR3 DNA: TGTGCCAGCAGTTCTCAGGGGAGCGGGACTAATGAAAAACTGTTTTTT; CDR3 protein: CASSSQGSGTNEKLFF
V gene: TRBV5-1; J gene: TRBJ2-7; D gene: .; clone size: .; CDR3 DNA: TGCGCCAGCAGCCCGGACTGGTCTACCTACGAGCAGTACTTC; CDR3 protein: CASSPDWSTYEQYF
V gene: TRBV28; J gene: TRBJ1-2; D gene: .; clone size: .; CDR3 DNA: TGTGCCAGCAACCTGGGTGGGTCAGATCCGAAGGGCTACACCTTC; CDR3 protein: CASNLGGSDPKGYTF
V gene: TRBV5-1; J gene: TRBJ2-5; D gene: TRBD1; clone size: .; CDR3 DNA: TGCGCCAGCAGCTTACAGGGGGCACAAGAGACCCAGTACTTC; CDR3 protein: CASSLQGAQETQYF
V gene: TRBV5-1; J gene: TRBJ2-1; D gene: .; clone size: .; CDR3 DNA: TGCGCCAGCAGCTTGACCCCGGGAAATTACAATGAGCAGTTCTTC; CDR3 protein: CASSLTPGNYNEQFF
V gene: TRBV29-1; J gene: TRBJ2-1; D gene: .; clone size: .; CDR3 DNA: TGCAGCGCGAACTTGGGTCCCCGGGGGAATGAGCAGTTCTTC; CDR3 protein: CSANLGPRGNEQFF
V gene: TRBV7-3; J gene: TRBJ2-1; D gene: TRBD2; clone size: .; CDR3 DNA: TGTGCCAGCAGCCAAAGCGGGAGGTATGAGCAGTTCTTC; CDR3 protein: CASSQSGRYEQFF
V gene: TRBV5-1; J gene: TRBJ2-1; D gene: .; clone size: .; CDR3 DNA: TGCGCCAGCAGCTCGGAGGGCCGGGGTGAGCAGTTCTTC; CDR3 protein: CASSSEGRGEQFF
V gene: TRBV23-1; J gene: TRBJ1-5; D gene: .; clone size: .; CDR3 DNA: TGCAACAGGAGGGTTAACCCCTTCAATCAGCCCCAGCATTTT; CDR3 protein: CNRRVNPFNQPQHF
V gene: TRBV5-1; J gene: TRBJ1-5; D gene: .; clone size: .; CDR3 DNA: TGCGCCAGCAAACAGGGTACAGGCAATCAGCCCCAGCATTTT; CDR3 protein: CASKQGTGNQPQHF
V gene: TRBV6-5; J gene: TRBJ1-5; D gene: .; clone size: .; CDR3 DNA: TGTGCCAGCAGTCCCCTGACTGCCAATCAGCCCCAGCATTTT; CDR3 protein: CASSPLTANQPQHF
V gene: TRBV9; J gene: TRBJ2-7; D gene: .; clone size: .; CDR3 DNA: TGTGCCAGCAGCGTAGCTACCGGAGGACGGTCCTTACCTACCTACGAGCAGTACTTC; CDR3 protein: CASSVATGGRSLPTYEQYF
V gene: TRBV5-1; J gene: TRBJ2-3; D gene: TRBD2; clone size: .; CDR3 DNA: TGCGCCAGCAGCTTAACTTTCGCTAGCGGGAGGGCGGCCCCAGATACGCAGTATTTT; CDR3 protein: CASSLTFASGRAAPDTQYF
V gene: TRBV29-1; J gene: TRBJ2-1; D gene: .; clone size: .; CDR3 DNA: TGCAGCGTTGAAGTCAGGGGAACGGGTGAGCAGTTCTTC; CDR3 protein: CSVEVRGTGEQFF
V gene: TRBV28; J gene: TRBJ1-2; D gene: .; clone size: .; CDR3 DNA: TGTGCCAGCAGTCCCGTGATCATCGTCGGAGGCTACACCTTC; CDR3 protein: CASSPVIIVGGYTF
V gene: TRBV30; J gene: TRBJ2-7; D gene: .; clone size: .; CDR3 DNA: TGTGCCTGGAGTAGACAGCCGGGCTACGAGCAGTACTTC; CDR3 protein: CAWSRQPGYEQYF